This T cell receptor (beta chain) was retrieved from a study of cytomegalovirus exposure and HLA in healthy donors (dated by TCRdb to about 2017). With respect to the entire study: An earlier analysis of 587 of the donors reported approximately 290 Gb of sequence data and some 120 million unique TCR beta sequences from some 180 million T cells. The number of donors typed differed by locus, with about 629-630 for A, B, C, DRB1 and DQB1, about 500 for DQA1, about 610 for DPA1, and under 490 for DPB1. In an earlier analysis of several hundred of the donors, high-throughput TCR beta sequencing was used to judge whether each TCR beta V gene segment behaved as functional or pseudogenic. Five DR-DQ haplotypes were treated as single units for association and clustering because of strong linkage in the cohort. Approximately 300 gigabases of sequencing data and tens of millions of unique TCR sequences were included in an early release covering roughly 600 HLA-typed donors. To predict cytomegalovirus infection status, the study brought together high-throughput TCR immunosequencing, statistical association of individual TCRs with disease status, and machine learning. HLA typing covered class I and class II loci at four-digit resolution. The study used immunosequencing to profile the T cell repertoires of approximately 630 subjects and linked those repertoires to cytomegalovirus serostatus. The aim of the study was to test whether cataloging public T cell receptors could identify signatures of past pathogen exposure. Genome-wide SNP genotypes for about 65% of the 666 donors were used in a later genetic analysis, which treated that subset as a discovery cohort. Among some 410 genotyped donors of the cohort, an average of roughly 240,000 unique TCR beta nucleotide sequences were sequenced per donor, roughly 18% of them non-productive. In the later analysis, no new phenotypic data were used to find candidate immune exposures; instead, reliance was placed on TCR beta sequences and their occurrence across donors. In a later analysis, previously published TCR beta repertoires from 666 donors were re-analyzed and high-resolution HLA genotyping was added so that TCR occurrence patterns could be studied. Besides the first cohort of 500 to 700 subjects, a separate validation cohort made up of 95 to 150 different subjects was used. Of the roughly 410 genotyped donors, 75% to 85% were placed in the genetic ancestry cluster associated with self-reported Caucasian donors. All discovery cohort repertoires had been generated on a single sequencing platform. Donor age, sex, ethnicity and CMV serostatus were compiled alongside the repertoire data. Beyond this particular receptor, the publication reports: Because counts were too low, 15 to 20 rarely observed V segments, including chromosome 9 orphons, were excluded from the earlier analysis of 587 of the donors. The only immune exposure information available for the cohort was CMV serostatus. Cytomegalovirus status was reported to be diagnosed by the classifier with high specificity and sensitivity in both the original and validation cohorts. When HLA alleles, especially DR and DQ, strongly co-occurred, attributing TCR associations to individual alleles was difficult. The cohort was sequenced for TCR beta chains only, and without alpha or paired-chain data the features that could be detected were limited. Across donors, most TCR sequences were observed very rarely, whereas some public TCRs were present in many individuals. The sequencing pipeline was judged likely to have produced a cluster of highly shared sequence variants as a technical artifact. Linkage disequilibrium might explain the correlated functional status among segregating V segments, but an unknown experimental factor could not be excluded. In vitro tests confirmed that a few of the cytomegalovirus-associated TCR beta chains recognize cytomegalovirus antigens. The authors suggested that the approach could potentially be extended to other disease states and immunological phenotypes. In a later genetic analysis, a missense DCLRE1C variant was associated with V-gene and J-gene trimming of TCR beta chains, and the association was replicated in an independent cohort. In a later genetic analysis, fewer N-insertions in productive TCRs were reported among donors in an Asian-associated ancestry cluster than the roughly 700-donor mean. Roughly uniform sequencing depth across donors was assumed in presence/absence analyses, although this assumption may not hold. A later analysis associated roughly 17,000 TCR beta sequences with specific HLA alleles at a false discovery rate of 0.05. A later analysis found that most CMV-associated TCR beta chains appeared HLA-restricted, with HLA associations seemingly driven largely by CMV exposure. An earlier analysis of roughly 570 of the donors showed that most TCR beta V segments appeared in productive rearrangements either about 87% or about 30% of the time, which broadly matched IMGT annotations. A later analysis found that TCR association rates varied across HLA loci, with DRB1 alleles showing the most associated TCRs and HLA-C alleles the fewest. The 87-base-pair reads could not distinguish some IMGT-functional V segments, including TRBV6-2 and TRBV6-3, so those segments were excluded. In a later analysis, HLA-associated TCR beta chains showed more clonal expansion and lower generation probabilities than non-associated chains that were equally common. HLA typing was unavailable for some donors at each locus, so association tests used only the typed subset. The study listed over 150 TCR beta chains as associated with cytomegalovirus. A further reported finding was that TCR beta sequences accurately predicted the HLA-A and HLA-B alleles for most subjects in the first cohort. According to a later analysis, parvovirus B19, influenza, CMV and Epstein-Barr virus appeared linked to several top co-occurrence clusters.

To prepare the library, the immunoSEQ multiplex PCR assay was applied. For the multiplex PCR, a mixture combining 60 forward primers for TCR Vbeta segments and 13 reverse primers for TCR Jbeta segments was used. A multiplex PCR assay on genomic DNA amplified the CDR3 region of rearranged TCR beta genes. Amplified TCR beta libraries were sequenced as 87-base-pair reads on the Illumina HiSeq System. The study's own analysis went as follows. A later analysis tallied roughly 76 million unique TCR beta chains across the 650 to 750 repertoires, and around 10 million of those chains were shared by two or more donors. A nearest-neighbor algorithm error-corrected the raw reads and collapsed the reads into unique sequences, merging closely related sequences to remove PCR and sequencing errors. To assign V, D and J gene segments, CDR3 sequences were aligned to IMGT reference sequences. For a sequence to be retained, a match of at least six nucleotides to both a V gene segment and a J gene segment was required. A rearrangement was called productive if the CDR3 had no stop codons and remained in frame with V and J, and every other rearrangement was called non-productive. CDR3 was defined by IMGT convention, running from the second conserved V-encoded cysteine to the conserved J-encoded phenylalanine. The earlier analysis of 587 of the donors excluded sequences that lacked an unambiguous match to a single V gene segment. An earlier analysis of 500 to 600 of the donors classified V segments as functional when productive rearrangements were above 56.7% and as segregating when the standard deviation between donors was above 5%. To diagnose cytomegalovirus status from the catalog of TCR beta chain sequences, a statistical classification framework was built. In a later analysis, V and J genes were assigned by comparing TCR nucleotide sequences against IMGT/GENE-DB human TR gene sequences. The TCRdist pipeline was used in a later analysis to assign CDR3 sequences and most-parsimonious VDJ recombination scenarios. In a later analysis, every TCR beta chain was defined by the combination of its CDR3 amino acid sequence and its V-gene family, and reads without a unique V-gene family were dropped. A later analysis removed several hundred highly shared, low-generation-probability nucleotide sequences to deal with suspected cross-contamination and a sequencing artifact. For each public chain, a later analysis derived a clonal expansion index from normalized ranks of inferred template counts within each repertoire. A later analysis computed generation probabilities with a VDJ recombination model fitted to out-of-frame rearrangements, and checked the results against IGoR. In a later analysis, TCR-TCR, TCR-HLA and TCR-CMV co-occurrence was scored with hypergeometric tests, and a repertoire-size bias correction was applied to TCR pairs. In a later analysis, false discovery rates were estimated by permuting HLA or CMV assignments 20 times. In a later analysis, co-occurring TCRs were grouped using DBSCAN, and TCRdist sequence similarity was added for clustering within HLA-allele-positive subsets. For co-occurrence clustering, repertoires with fewer than 30,000 or more than 120,000 public chains were excluded, along with a handful of repertoires with anomalous nucleotide sharing. Held by TCRdb, this immuneACCESS table contains in-frame sequences only and omits some clones. Under half of the omission traces to an unresolved V gene where checked; the cause of the rest is unknown. V, J and clone size are those of that table, while D and trimming were read from the DNA. Here the sample has around 33,000 clones; 35% to 55% occur a single time. The ten largest clonotypes hold 1.5% to 2.5% of the sample.

The cohort consisted of 600 to 700 healthy bone marrow donors. All cohort members were sampled while nominally healthy, although unrecorded immune exposures were likely present. The donor was CMV seronegative and was included in the group of hundreds of seronegative cohort members. Each donor provided a peripheral blood sample, and peripheral blood mononuclear cells were used for TCR beta sequencing. Genomic DNA extraction from the blood cell samples was performed with the Qiagen DNeasy Blood Extraction Kit. On this clone: There is no known antigen for this receptor. No per-base quality is available; no much larger clone lies one base away.

V is clipped by 8 bases and J by 6 bases, and the sequence between their germline boundaries is 21 bases long. The CDR3 runs 15 amino acids, cysteine and phenylalanine included. The kept DNA is CDR3 alone, 45 bases in frame from the first base. In the germline V gene (reference sequence), CDR1 corresponds to LNHDA and CDR2 to SQIVND. The chain uses TRBV19 and TRBJ2-3; the D region possibly corresponds to TRBD2 (5 bases align). The origin of this receptor is a woman in her 50s in good health and CMV-seronegative. Specimen: PBMCs. The DNA reads TGTGCCAGTTCCGTGGGAGCGGTATATTGGGATACGCAGTATTTT. Its protein reads: CASSVGAVYWDTQYF.